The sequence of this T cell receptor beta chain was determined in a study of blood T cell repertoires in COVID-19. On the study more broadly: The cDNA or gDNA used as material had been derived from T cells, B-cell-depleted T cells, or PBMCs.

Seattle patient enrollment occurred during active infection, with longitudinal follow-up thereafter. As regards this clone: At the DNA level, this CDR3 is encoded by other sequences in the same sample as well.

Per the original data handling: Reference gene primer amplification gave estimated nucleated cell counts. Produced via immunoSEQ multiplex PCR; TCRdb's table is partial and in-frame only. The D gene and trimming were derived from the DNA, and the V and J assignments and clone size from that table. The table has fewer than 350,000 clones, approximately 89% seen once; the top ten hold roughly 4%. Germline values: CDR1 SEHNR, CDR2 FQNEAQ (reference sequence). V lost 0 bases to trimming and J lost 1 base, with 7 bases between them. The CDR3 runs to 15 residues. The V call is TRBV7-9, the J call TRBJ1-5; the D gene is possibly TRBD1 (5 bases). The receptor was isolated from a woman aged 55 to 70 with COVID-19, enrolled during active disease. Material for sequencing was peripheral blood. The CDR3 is CASSLAGGSNQPQHF. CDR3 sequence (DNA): TGTGCCAGCAGCTTAGCGGGGGGAAGCAATCAGCCCCAGCATTTT.